This T cell receptor (beta chain) comes out of a study of radiotherapy plus CTLA-4 blockade in lung cancer. Study-wide findings and caveats: The authors reported that early blood T cell clone dynamics, with interferon-beta, best predicted response.

Generated by immunoSEQ multiplex PCR, the TCRdb table keeps only in-frame clones and is missing some. Of about 53,000 clones listed, approximately 84% are singletons. Comments on this clone: Its target is not known.

Germline V lookup: CDR1 SGHTA, CDR2 FQGTGA. The CDR3 contains 15 residues. The J segment lost 9 bases and the V segment lost 2 bases, leaving 7 bases of the junction unmatched. The clonotype originates from a human donor with non-small cell lung cancer whose response to radiotherapy plus ipilimumab could not be evaluated. This sequence joins TRBV7-3 and TRBJ2-2; TRBD2 agrees at 9 bases. The specimen comprised peripheral blood, sampled from a patient treated with radiotherapy plus ipilimumab. For the CDR3, the DNA is TGTGCCAGCAGCTTAGCGGGAGGGCAAACCAGGGAGCTGTTTTTT. This gives the protein CASSLAGGQTRELFF.